This paragraph reports one TCR beta chain. The antigen it binds to is not known. No much larger clonotype is one base removed from it; base qualities were not supplied. The immunoSEQ assay at survey resolution was applied to genomic DNA for sequencing of TCRbeta rearrangements. The paper's processing steps were these. In the TCR sequencing data, the smallest productive clonotype frequency that could be detected was 2.59 x 10-5. Only productive TCRbeta rearrangements, meaning sequences that were complete and in-frame, were kept for the analyses. Clonality for each sample was calculated as Simpson clonality in the immunoSEQ Analyzer version 3.0. Clones were categorized by frequency as very rare, small, medium, large (1-20%) or hyperexpanded (>20%). Generation probabilities were estimated with OLGA 1.2.3, V-gene circos plots were generated with VDJtools, specificities were searched for in VDJdb, and CDR3 motifs were identified with GLIPH. TCRdb retrieved this table from immuneACCESS and kept in-frame rearrangements only. Not all clones are present; in checked studies, unresolved V genes account for under half, and no reason is known for the remainder. The V and J calls and clone size were taken over from that table, and D and trimming were inferred from the DNA. The sample data list tens of thousands of clones, and roughly 75% of these were observed just once. About 4% of the sample comes from the top ten.

The healthy controls were 37 blood donors, and the buffy coats of these donors were supplied by the Finnish Red Cross blood service. All TCR-sequenced material derived from peripheral blood: patient blood samples and healthy donor buffy coats. Peripheral blood mononuclear cells were isolated by Ficoll-Hypaque gradient centrifugation. CD4+ cells were purified magnetically from the buffy coats of healthy controls. The Gentra Puregene Cell and Tissue kit was used for genomic DNA extraction, and quantification was performed on a Qubit 2.0 fluorometer. This record belongs to a study of STAT5B mutations in CD4+ large granular lymphocyte leukemia (dated 2022 in TCRdb). Turning to the overall study: Among the healthy controls, the CDR3 'QG' motif was associated with a particular HLA allele. Flow cytometry on FACSCanto II or FACSVerse showed that the purified fractions were more than 95% pure among lymphocytes. The TCRbeta repertoires of CD4+ T-cell large granular lymphocyte leukemia patients were compared with the TCRbeta repertoires of healthy blood donors.

Compared with germline, V lacks 7 bases and J lacks 6 bases; bases without a gene match: 5. The germline V gene sets CDR1 to SNHLY and CDR2 to FYNNEI. The CDR3 has 14 amino acids, counting the end cysteine and phenylalanine. Only the CDR3 DNA is retained, 42 bases long and in frame from the first base. Study-level results and caveats: TRBV06-family usage was enriched among the top patient clones (8/27) compared with healthy controls (2/35). Data were not HLA-matched; higher clonality in CD4+ versus CD8+ T-LGLL could reflect the relatively small sample size. Compared with healthy CD4+ repertoires, CD4-sorted patient repertoires appeared more clonal, and this difference remained even after the putative leukemic clones were removed. Main leukemic clonotypes were private to each patient, although about 25% appeared at low frequency in other patients' non-leukemic repertoires.

Rearrangement joined TRBV2 to TRBJ2-1; the central 11 bases match TRBD2. Sequencing was performed on CD4+ T cells from blood buffy coats. This TCR was sampled from a human donor in good health. The CDR3 reads CASTRLAGFNEQFF. The bases are TGTGCCAGCACCCGACTAGCGGGGTTCAATGAGCAGTTCTTC. Beyond the CDR3, the reference TRBV2 and TRBJ2-1 genes provide the residues; the full variable domain reads: EPEVTQTPSHQVTQMGQEVILRCVPISNHLYFYWYRQILGQKVEFLVSFYNNEISEKSEIFDDQFSVERPDGSNFTLKIRSTKLEDSAMYFCASTRLAGFNEQFFGPGTRLTVL.